The clone carrying this T cell receptor (beta chain) was counted many times. Its antigen is still unknown. TCRdb reprocessed the reads via MiXCR and lists one record per CDR3 protein. The table includes about 260,000 distinct CDR3 sequences, 9.1% detected once. The data were taken from a study of T cell repertoires in cytomegalovirus infection. Study-level points and caveats: CMV-specific TCR beta clonotypes restricted by HLA-C dominated the ex vivo response.

Sequenced sample: PBMCs. The TCR sequence derives from a human donor in good health (CMV status not recorded). Some clones in this sample may be carry-over from other donors' samples.

The CDR3: CASSLARLAGPQETQYF. In nucleotides, the CDR3 is TGTGCCAGCAGCTTAGCCCGACTAGCGGGACCTCAAGAGACCCAGTACTTC. V is TRBV7-2 and J is TRBJ2-5; 11 nucleotides line up with TRBD2. Per germline, CDR1 SGHTA and CDR2 FQGNSA. After removal of 0 bases from V and 2 bases from J, the junction contained 5 bases not matched to a gene. The CDR3 is 17 residues long.